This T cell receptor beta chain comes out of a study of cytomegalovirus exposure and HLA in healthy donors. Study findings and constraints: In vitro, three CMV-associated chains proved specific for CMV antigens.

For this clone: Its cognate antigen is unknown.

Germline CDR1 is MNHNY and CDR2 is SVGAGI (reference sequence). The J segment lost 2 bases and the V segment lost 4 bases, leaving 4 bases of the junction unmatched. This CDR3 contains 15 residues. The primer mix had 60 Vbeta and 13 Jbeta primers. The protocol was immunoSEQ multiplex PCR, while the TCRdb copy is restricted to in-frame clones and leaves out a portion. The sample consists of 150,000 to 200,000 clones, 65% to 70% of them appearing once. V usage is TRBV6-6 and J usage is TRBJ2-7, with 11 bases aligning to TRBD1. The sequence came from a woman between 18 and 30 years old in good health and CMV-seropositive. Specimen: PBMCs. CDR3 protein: CASSSWTGGPYEQYF. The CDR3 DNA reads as TGTGCCAGCAGTTCCTGGACAGGGGGCCCCTACGAGCAGTACTTC.